The 12 T cell receptor beta chains below come from one sample, sequenced in a study of cytomegalovirus exposure and HLA in healthy donors (dated by TCRdb to about 2017). Library method: the immunoSEQ multiplex PCR assay. Sourced from immuneACCESS, this table was stored by TCRdb with only in-frame sequences that have V and J called. A share of the clones is absent; for the studies checked, an unresolved V gene accounts for under half, and the remainder has no known explanation. This sample lists around 170,000 clones; 88% were detected once. The ten largest clones represent almost 3% of the sample. Material for sequencing was PBMCs. These receptors all come from a man aged 18 to 30 in good health and CMV-seronegative.

The chain recombines TRBV7-6 with TRBJ1-2; tentative D call: TRBD1 (6 bases). Trimming cost V 4 bases and J 8 bases, with 23 bases left between them. Per germline, CDR1 SGHVS and CDR2 FNYEAQ. This CDR3 comprises 16 residues. CDR3 coding DNA: TGTGCCAGCAGCTCCTCAACACTGAACAGGGATATGGGCTACACCTTC. Its translation: CASSSSTLNRDMGYTF.

This sequence joins TRBV14 and TRBJ2-1; 9 bases are shared with TRBD1. The CDR3 runs to 17 residues. V shed 3 bases, J shed 6 bases, and the junction held 12 bases outside the gene matches. CDR1 and CDR2 from the germline V gene are SGHDN and FVKESK. The CDR3 DNA reads as TGTGCCAGCAGCCACATCCGGGACAGGGAGGGATCCAATGAGCAGTTCTTC. Translation: CASSHIRDREGSNEQFF.

The chain uses TRBV27 and TRBJ1-1, with TRBD1 matching over 9 bases. From germline, CDR1 is MNHEY and CDR2 SMNVEV (reference sequence). This CDR3 is built from 18 residues. Unmatched junction bases numbered 19, after V lost 7 bases and J lost 4 bases. The CDR3 DNA sequence: TGTGCCAGCACCCCGAACCCGGGACAGGGCGCTTTTTTCACTGAAGCTTTCTTT. As protein: CASTPNPGQGAFFTEAFF.

This sequence joins TRBV19 and TRBJ2-1; the match to TRBD1 covers 7 bases. The trim removed 3 bases at V and 8 bases at J, leaving 7 bases unmatched. Per germline, CDR1 LNHDA and CDR2 SQIVND (reference sequence). The CDR3 consists of 14 residues. The CDR3 DNA follows: TGTGCCAGTAGTATGGCAGGGGGATCTTATGAGCAGTTCTTC. It codes for CASSMAGGSYEQFF.

This clone was detected once. The V and J genes are TRBV27 and TRBJ1-2, with a weak D call TRBD1 (6 bases). Germline CDR1 MNHEY, CDR2 SMNVEV (reference sequence). The ends were cut back, 2 bases at V and 8 bases at J, with 15 bases in the middle. CDR3 length equals 14 residues. The CDR3 loop is CASSLRYQTGGYTF. The CDR3 DNA sequence: TGTGCCAGCAGTTTACGATATCAAACAGGGGGCTACACCTTC.

V gene TRBV6-1 combines with J gene TRBJ1-4; possible D gene TRBD1, 6 bases. Germline lookup yields CDR1 MNHNS and CDR2 SASEGT. V was trimmed by 3 bases and J by 0 bases, leaving 11 bases between them. This CDR3 contains 16 residues. DNA for the CDR3: TGTGCCAGCAGTGACAGGGGATCCACAACTAATGAAAAACTGTTTTTT. Protein product: CASSDRGSTTNEKLFF.

The chain uses TRBV7-8 and TRBJ2-7, with TRBD1 identical over 7 bases. The CDR3 length is 15 residues. Germline V lookup: CDR1 SGHVS, CDR2 FQNEAQ. J gave up 6 bases and V 0 bases, and 8 bases lay outside the gene matches. CDR3 sequence (DNA): TGTGCCAGCAGCTTAGCGAGACAGGGATGGAGCGAGCAGTACTTC. This translates into CASSLARQGWSEQYF.

V and J are TRBV10-3 and TRBJ1-1; 9 nucleotides line up with TRBD1. The CDR3 covers 15 residues. CDR1 and CDR2 (germline): ENHRY, SYGVKD. The V segment lost 7 bases and the J segment 0 bases; nucleotides outside the gene matches: 6. CDR3 amino acids: CAITPRQGVNTEAFF. The CDR3 DNA reads as TGTGCCATCACCCCAAGACAGGGGGTGAACACTGAAGCTTTCTTT.

This chain joins TRBV28 and TRBJ1-1; tentative D call: TRBD1 (6 bases). Germline CDR1 reads MDHEN; CDR2 reads SYDVKM. CDR3 size: 14 residues. The V end was cut by 6 bases, the J end by 4 bases, with 15 bases between. The CDR3 loop reads CASSPGTQITEAFF. The CDR3 nucleotides read TGTGCCAGCAGCCCCGGGACACAAATCACTGAAGCTTTCTTT. The full variable domain, completed using reference TRBV28 and TRBJ1-1, is DVKVTQSSRYLVKRTGEKVFLECVQDMDHENMFWYRQDPGLGLRLIYFSYDVKMKEKGDIPEGYSVSREKKERFSLILESASTNQTSMYLCASSPGTQITEAFFGQGTRLTVV.

This clone has just a few counts. CDR3 sequence reads: CATSGQFNQPQHF. For the CDR3, the DNA is TGTGCCACCTCCGGACAGTTCAATCAGCCCCAGCATTTT. The genes are TRBV19 and TRBJ1-5; TRBD1 might be the D (6 bases). Germline V gives CDR1 LNHDA, CDR2 SQIVND (reference sequence). V gave up 10 bases and J gave up 3 bases, with 13 bases separating them. The CDR3 consists of 13 residues.

V usage is TRBV5-1 and J usage is TRBJ1-2, with 8 bases that match TRBD1. CDR3 length: 15 residues. Germline values: CDR1 SGHRS, CDR2 YFSETQ. V shed 5 bases, J shed 2 bases, and the junction held 8 bases outside the gene matches. DNA for the CDR3: TGCGCCAGCAGGCCTCCGGGACAGGTGAACTATGGCTACACCTTC. Protein product: CASRPPGQVNYGYTF.

This chain connects TRBV4-3 to TRBJ2-7; 7 bases are a match to TRBD2. V was clipped by 0 bases and J by 2 bases; unmatched bases: 7. The CDR3 is 16 residues long. CDR1 is LGHNA and CDR2 is YSLEER in the germline V gene. CDR3 protein: CASSQDRASGTYEQYF. CDR3 nucleotides: TGCGCCAGCAGCCAAGATAGGGCTAGCGGAACCTACGAGCAGTACTTC.